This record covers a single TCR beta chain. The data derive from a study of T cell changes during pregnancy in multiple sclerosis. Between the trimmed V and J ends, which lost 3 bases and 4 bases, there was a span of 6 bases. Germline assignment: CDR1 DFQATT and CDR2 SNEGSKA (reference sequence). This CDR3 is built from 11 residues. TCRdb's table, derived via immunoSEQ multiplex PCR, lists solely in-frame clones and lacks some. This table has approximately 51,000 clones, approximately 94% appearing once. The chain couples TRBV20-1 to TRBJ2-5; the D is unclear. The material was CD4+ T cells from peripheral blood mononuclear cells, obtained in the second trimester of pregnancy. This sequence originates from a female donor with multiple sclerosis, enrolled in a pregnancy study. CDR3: CSASPLETQYF. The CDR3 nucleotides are TGCAGTGCTAGCCCTTTAGAGACCCAGTACTTC.